This T cell receptor (beta chain) stems from a study of preoperative IRX-2 immunotherapy in early breast cancer. TCRdb's copy holds only in-frame clones and misses some; the assay was immunoSEQ multiplex PCR. The sample lists over 60,000 clones, less than 95% seen once, with around 1.7% in the top ten. The CDR3 is 16 amino acids. Germline lookup yields CDR1 SGHRS and CDR2 YFSETQ. V was clipped by 4 bases and J by 0 bases, with 14 bases between them. Treatment of the sample: preoperative locoregional IRX-2 cytokine immunotherapy. This phase Ib study tested locoregional IRX-2 cytokine immunotherapy given before surgery. A single count supports this clone.

The clonotype originates from a human donor with breast cancer. Collection of the sample occurred from a patient treated with IRX-2 immunotherapy. The chain couples TRBV5-1 to TRBJ2-1; D perhaps matches TRBD2 (5 bases). CDR3 coding DNA: TGCGCCAGCAGCCATGTTGCAGCGGCCTCCTACAATGAGCAGTTCTTC. Translation gives CASSHVAAASYNEQFF.